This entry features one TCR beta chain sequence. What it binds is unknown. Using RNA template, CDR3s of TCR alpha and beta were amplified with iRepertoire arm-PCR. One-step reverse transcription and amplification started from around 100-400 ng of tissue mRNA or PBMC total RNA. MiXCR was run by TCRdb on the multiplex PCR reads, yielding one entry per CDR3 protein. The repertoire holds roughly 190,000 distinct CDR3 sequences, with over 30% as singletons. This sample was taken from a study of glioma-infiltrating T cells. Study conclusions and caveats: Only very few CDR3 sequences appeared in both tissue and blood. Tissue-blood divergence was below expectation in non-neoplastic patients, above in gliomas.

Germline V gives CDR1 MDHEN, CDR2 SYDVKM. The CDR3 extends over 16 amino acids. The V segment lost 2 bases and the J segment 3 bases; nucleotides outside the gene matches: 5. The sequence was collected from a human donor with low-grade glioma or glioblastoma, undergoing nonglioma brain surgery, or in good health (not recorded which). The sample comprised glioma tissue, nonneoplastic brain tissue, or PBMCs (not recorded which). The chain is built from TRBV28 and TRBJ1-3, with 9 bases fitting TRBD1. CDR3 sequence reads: CASSLITGGGGNTIYF. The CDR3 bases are TGTGCCAGCAGTTTAATAACAGGGGGCGGTGGAAACACCATATATTTT.